This T cell receptor (beta chain) was sequenced during a study of blood T cells in healthy people across ages. Samples had at least 7 million PBMCs isolated from them. Total RNA amounts of at least 6 micrograms were extracted per sample. This CDR3 is 17 amino acids long. Germline CDR1 SQVTM, CDR2 ANQGSEA. V dropped 4 bases and J dropped 0; count of bases not matched to a gene: 5. This clonotype appeared a few times. Together with a sample-barcoded 5' primer, a J-beta primer mix was included in a second PCR lasting about 7 to 11 cycles. One entry per CDR3 protein, called by TCRdb with MiXCR from the 5' RACE reads. Of about 900,000 distinct CDR3 sequences in the sample, roughly 60% were seen once.

This clonotype was obtained from a man aged 25 to 45 in good health. Sequenced material: blood. The rearrangement joins TRBV29-1 to TRBJ2-1, with 14 bases identical to TRBD2. The CDR3 coding sequence is TGCAGCGTTGCCGGGACTAGCGGGGGCCCCTCCTACAATGAGCAGTTCTTC. This encodes CSVAGTSGGPSYNEQFF.